The present T cell receptor (beta chain) was sequenced within a study of beta chain features in type 1 diabetes. Study-wide context: Healthy donors resembled patients in age, gender and cell yields. The examined sorted cells totaled about 98 million across samples.

General study points: Sequencing the cDNA could make cells with high TCR expression show up more than they should.

The investigators reverse transcribed all of the isolated RNA, so they sequenced expressed TCRB transcripts. Libraries were prepared by immunoSEQ multiplex PCR; TCRdb keeps only in-frame clonotypes and omits some of them. The table has approximately 470,000 clones, roughly 31% seen once; the top ten hold 0.065%. Deletions cut 3 bases from V and 4 bases from J, with 15 bases between. The germline V gene has CDR1 SGHTA and CDR2 FQGNSA. The CDR3 length is 15 residues. Turning to this clone: Its specificity is not known.

The gene calls are TRBV7-2 and TRBJ2-5; D is tentatively TRBD1 or TRBD2 (6 bases each). The origin of this receptor is a man aged 18-30 years in good health. The sequenced sample consisted of naive CD4+ T cells from blood. Here the CDR3 DNA reads TGTGCCAGCAGCTTGGAAACCGGGGGCCCAGAGACCCAGTACTTC. Protein product: CASSLETGGPETQYF. Full variable domain (remainder filled in from reference TRBV7-2 and TRBJ2-5): GAGVSQSPSNKVTEKGKDVELRCDPISGHTALYWYRQSLGQGLEFLIYFQGNSAPDKSGLPSDRFSAERTGGSVSTLTIQRTQQEDSAVYLCASSLETGGPETQYFGPGTRLLVL.